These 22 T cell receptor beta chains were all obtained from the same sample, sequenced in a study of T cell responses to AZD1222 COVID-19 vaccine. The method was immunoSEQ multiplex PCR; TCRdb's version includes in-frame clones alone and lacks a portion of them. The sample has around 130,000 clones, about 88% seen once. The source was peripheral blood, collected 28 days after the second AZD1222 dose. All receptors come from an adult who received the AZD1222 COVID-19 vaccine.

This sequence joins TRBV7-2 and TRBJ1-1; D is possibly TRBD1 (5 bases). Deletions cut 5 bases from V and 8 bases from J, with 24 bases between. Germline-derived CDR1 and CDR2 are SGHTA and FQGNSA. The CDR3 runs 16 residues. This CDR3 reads CASSPTLGRIPSEAFF. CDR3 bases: TGTGCCAGCAGCCCTACCCTGGGACGGATCCCCTCGGAAGCTTTCTTT. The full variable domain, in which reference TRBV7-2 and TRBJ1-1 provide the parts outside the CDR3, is GAGVSQSPSNKVTEKGKDVELRCDPISGHTALYWYRQSLGQGLEFLIYFQGNSAPDKSGLPSDRFSAERTGGSVSTLTIQRTQQEDSAVYLCASSPTLGRIPSEAFFGQGTRLTVV.

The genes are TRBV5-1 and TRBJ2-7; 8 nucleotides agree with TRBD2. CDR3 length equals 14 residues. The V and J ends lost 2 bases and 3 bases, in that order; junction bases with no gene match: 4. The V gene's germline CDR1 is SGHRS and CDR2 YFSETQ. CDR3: CASSFGGAIYEQYF. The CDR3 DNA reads TGCGCCAGCAGCTTCGGGGGGGCCATCTACGAGCAGTACTTC. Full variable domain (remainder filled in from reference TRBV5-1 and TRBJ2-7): KAGVTQTPRYLIKTRGQQVTLSCSPISGHRSVSWYQQTPGQGLQFLFEYFSETQRNKGNFPGRFSGRQFSNSRSEMNVSTLELGDSALYLCASSFGGAIYEQYFGPGTRLTVT.

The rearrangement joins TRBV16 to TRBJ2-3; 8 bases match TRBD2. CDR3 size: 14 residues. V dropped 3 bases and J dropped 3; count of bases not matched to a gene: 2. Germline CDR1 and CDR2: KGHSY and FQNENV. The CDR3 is CASSHSGGTDTQYF. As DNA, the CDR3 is TGTGCCAGCAGCCACAGCGGGGGAACAGATACGCAGTATTTT. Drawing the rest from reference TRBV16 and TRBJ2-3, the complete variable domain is GEEVAQTPKHLVRGEGQKAKLYCAPIKGHSYVFWYQQVLKNEFKFLISFQNENVFDETGMPKERFSAKCLPNSPCSLEIQATKLEDSAVYFCASSHSGGTDTQYFGPGTRLTVL.

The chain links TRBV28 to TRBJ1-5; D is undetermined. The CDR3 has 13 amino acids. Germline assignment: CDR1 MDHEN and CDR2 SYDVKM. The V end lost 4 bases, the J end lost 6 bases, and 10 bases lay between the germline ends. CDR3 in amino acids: CASSSPHPQPQHF. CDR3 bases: TGTGCCAGCAGTTCCCCACATCCTCAGCCCCAGCATTTT.

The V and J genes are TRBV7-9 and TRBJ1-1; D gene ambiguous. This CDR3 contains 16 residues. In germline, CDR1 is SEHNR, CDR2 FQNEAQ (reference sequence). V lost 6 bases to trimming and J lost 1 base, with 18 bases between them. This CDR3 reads CASRDGIKQQNTEAFF. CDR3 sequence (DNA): TGTGCCAGCAGAGACGGGATTAAACAGCAGAACACTGAAGCTTTCTTT.

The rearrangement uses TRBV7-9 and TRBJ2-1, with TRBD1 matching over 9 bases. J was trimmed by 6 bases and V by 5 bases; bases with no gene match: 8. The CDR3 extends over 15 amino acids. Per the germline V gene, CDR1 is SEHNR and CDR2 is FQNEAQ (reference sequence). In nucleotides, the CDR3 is TGTGCCAGCAGCCCGCGACAGGGGGATTTCAATGAGCAGTTCTTC. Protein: CASSPRQGDFNEQFF.

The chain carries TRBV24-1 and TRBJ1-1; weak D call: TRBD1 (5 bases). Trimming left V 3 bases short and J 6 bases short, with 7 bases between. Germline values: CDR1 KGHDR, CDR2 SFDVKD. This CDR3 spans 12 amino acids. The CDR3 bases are TGTGCCACCAGTGATGGGGGGGCTGAAGCTTTCTTT. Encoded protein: CATSDGGAEAFF.

CDR3 region: CATSDRTGGPEAFF. The CDR3 DNA sequence: TGTGCCACCAGTGACAGGACAGGGGGTCCTGAAGCTTTCTTT. This rearrangement joins TRBV24-1 to TRBJ1-1, with TRBD1 identical over 10 bases. V dropped 4 bases and J dropped 6; count of bases not matched to a gene: 4. Germline CDR1 and CDR2: KGHDR and SFDVKD. The CDR3 extends over 14 amino acids.

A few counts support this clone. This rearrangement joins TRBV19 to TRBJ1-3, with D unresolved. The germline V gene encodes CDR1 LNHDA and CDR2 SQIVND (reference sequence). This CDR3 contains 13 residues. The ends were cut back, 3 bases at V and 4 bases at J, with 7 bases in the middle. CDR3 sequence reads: CASSIAKGNTIYF. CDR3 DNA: TGTGCCAGTAGTATTGCGAAGGGAAACACCATATATTTT. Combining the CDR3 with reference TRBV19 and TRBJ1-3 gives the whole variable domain DGGITQSPKYLFRKEGQNVTLSCEQNLNHDAMYWYRQDPGQGLRLIYYSQIVNDFQKGDIAEGYSVSREKKESFPLTVTSAQKNPTAFYLCASSIAKGNTIYFGEGSWLTVV.

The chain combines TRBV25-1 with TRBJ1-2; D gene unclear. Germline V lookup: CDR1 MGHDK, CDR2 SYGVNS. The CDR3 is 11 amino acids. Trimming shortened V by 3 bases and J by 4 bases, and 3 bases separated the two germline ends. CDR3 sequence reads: CASSDGYGYTF. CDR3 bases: TGTGCCAGCAGTGACGGCTATGGCTACACCTTC.

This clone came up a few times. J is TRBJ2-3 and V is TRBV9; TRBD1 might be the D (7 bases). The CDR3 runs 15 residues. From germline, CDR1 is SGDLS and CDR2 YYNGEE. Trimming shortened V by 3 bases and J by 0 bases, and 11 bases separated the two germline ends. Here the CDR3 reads CASSATGTSTDTQYF. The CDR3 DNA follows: TGTGCCAGCAGCGCGACAGGGACTAGCACAGATACGCAGTATTTT.

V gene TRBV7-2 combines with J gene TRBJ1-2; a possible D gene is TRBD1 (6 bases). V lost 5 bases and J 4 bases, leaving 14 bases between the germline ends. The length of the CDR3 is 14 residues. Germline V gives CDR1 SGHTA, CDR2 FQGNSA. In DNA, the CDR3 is TGTGCCAGCAGCCAGGGGCGGGGGGGCTATGGCTACACCTTC. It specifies CASSQGRGGYGYTF.

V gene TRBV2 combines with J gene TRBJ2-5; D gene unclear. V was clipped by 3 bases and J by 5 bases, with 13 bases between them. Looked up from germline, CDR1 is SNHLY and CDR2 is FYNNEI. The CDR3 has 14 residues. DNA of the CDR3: TGTGCCAGCAGTGAGTGGAAGGTGGGGGAGACCCAGTACTTC. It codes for CASSEWKVGETQYF.

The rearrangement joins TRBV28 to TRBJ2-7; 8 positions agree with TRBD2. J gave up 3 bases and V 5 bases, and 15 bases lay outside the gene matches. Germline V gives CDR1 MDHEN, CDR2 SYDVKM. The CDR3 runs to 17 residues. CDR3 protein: CASSTGRASGGYYEQYF. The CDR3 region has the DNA TGTGCCAGCAGTACAGGGCGGGCGAGCGGGGGCTACTACGAGCAGTACTTC. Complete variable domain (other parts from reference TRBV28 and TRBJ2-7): DVKVTQSSRYLVKRTGEKVFLECVQDMDHENMFWYRQDPGLGLRLIYFSYDVKMKEKGDIPEGYSVSREKKERFSLILESASTNQTSMYLCASSTGRASGGYYEQYFGPGTRLTVT.

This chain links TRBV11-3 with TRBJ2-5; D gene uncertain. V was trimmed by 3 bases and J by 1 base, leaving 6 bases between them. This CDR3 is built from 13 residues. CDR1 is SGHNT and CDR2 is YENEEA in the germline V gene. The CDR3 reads CASSFQAQETQYF. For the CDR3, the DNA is TGTGCCAGCAGCTTCCAGGCCCAAGAGACCCAGTACTTC.

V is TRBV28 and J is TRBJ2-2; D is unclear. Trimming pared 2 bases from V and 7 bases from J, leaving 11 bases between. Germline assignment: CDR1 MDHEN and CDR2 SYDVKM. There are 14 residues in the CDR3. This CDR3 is CASSLRQSFGELFF. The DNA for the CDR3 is TGTGCCAGCAGTTTACGGCAGAGCTTCGGGGAGCTGTTTTTT.

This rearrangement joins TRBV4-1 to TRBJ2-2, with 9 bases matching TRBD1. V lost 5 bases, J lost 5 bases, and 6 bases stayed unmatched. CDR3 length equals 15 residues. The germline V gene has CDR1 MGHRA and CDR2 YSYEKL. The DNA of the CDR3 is TGCGCCAGCAGCTCATCGACAGGGGGGACCGGGGAGCTGTTTTTT. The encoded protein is CASSSSTGGTGELFF.

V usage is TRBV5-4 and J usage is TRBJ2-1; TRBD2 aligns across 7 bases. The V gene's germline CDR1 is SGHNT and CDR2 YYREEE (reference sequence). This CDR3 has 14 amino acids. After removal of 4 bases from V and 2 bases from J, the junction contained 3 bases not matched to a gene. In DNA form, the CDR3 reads TGTGCCAGCAGCATCGCGGGGGCCTACAATGAGCAGTTCTTC. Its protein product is CASSIAGAYNEQFF.

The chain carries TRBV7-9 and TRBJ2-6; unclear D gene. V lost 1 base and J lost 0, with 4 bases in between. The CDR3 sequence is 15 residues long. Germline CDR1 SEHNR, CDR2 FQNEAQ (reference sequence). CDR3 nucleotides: TGTGCCAGCAGCTTAGACAGCTCTGGGGCCAACGTCCTGACTTTC. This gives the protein CASSLDSSGANVLTF.

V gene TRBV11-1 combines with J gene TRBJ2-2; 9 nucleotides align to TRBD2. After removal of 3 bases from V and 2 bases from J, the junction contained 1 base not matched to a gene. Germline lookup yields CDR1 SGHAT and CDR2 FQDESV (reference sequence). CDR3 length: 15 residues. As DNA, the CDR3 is TGTGCCAGCAGCTTCCTAGCGGGAAACACCGGGGAGCTGTTTTTT. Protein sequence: CASSFLAGNTGELFF.

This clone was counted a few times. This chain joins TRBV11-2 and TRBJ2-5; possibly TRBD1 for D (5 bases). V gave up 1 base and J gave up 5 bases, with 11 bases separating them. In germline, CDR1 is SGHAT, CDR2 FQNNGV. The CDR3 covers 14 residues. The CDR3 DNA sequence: TGTGCCAGCAGCTTAGCAAGGGGTTGGGAGACCCAGTACTTC. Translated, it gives CASSLARGWETQYF.

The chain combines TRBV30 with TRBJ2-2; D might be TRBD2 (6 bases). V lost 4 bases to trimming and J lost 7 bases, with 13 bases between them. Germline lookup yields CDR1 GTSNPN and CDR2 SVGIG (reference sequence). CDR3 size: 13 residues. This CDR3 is CAWNGGVGGELFF. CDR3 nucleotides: TGTGCCTGGAATGGCGGGGTGGGCGGGGAGCTGTTTTTT.